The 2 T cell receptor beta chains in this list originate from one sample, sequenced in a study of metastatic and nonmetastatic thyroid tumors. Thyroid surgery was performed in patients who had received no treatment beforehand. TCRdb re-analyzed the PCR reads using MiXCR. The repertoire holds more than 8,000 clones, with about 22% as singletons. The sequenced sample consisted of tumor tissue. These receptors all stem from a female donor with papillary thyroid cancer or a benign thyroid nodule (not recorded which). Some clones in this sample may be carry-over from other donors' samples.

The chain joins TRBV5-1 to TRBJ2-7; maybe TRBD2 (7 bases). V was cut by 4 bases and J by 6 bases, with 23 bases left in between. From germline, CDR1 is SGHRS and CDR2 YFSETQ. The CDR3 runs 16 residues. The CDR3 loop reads CASSTGYAGEGGEQYF. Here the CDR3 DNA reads TGCGCCAGCAGCACCGGGTATGCGGGAGAAGGGGGCGAGCAGTACTTC.

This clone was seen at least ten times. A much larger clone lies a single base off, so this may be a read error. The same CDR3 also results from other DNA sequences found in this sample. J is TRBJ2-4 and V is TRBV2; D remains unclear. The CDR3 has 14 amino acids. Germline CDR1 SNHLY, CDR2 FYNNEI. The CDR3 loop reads CASNPPETKNIQYF. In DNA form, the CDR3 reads TGCGCCAGCAATCCTCCCGAGACCAAAAACATTCAGTACTTC.